Below, 19 T cell receptor beta chains from the same sample are listed, as sequenced in a study of blood T cell repertoires in COVID-19. Profiling relied on immunoSEQ multiplex PCR, and the TCRdb table lists in-frame clones only, not all of them. The sample lists about 67,000 clones; over 75% were seen once. The sample was peripheral blood. The receptors shown here come from a woman aged 55-69 years with acute or convalescent COVID-19.

The gene calls are TRBV2 and TRBJ1-2; D is perhaps TRBD1 (6 bases). Germline loops: CDR1 SNHLY, CDR2 FYNNEI. V dropped 7 bases and J dropped 2 bases, with 11 bases sitting between them. This CDR3 comprises 13 residues. The CDR3 nucleotides read TGTGCCAGCAAATTCAGGGGCAACTATGGCTACACCTTC. Its translation is CASKFRGNYGYTF. The full variable domain, in which reference TRBV2 and TRBJ1-2 provide the parts outside the CDR3, is EPEVTQTPSHQVTQMGQEVILRCVPISNHLYFYWYRQILGQKVEFLVSFYNNEISEKSEIFDDQFSVERPDGSNFTLKIRSTKLEDSAMYFCASKFRGNYGYTFGSGTRLTVV.

The chain carries TRBV6-6 and TRBJ1-2; D might be TRBD1 (5 bases). The V gene's germline CDR1 is MNHNY and CDR2 SVGAGI (reference sequence). The CDR3 totals 18 residues. Trimming stripped 5 bases from V and 0 bases from J, with 22 bases between. DNA of the CDR3: TGTGCCAGCAGTCGGGGGTCGGGCAGGGCGGACCCTAACTATGGCTACACCTTC. Translating it yields CASSRGSGRADPNYGYTF.

The chain recombines TRBV18 with TRBJ2-5; no firm D call. The V gene lost 3 bases and the J gene lost 4 bases, with 6 bases spanning the gap. In germline, CDR1 is KGHSH, CDR2 LQKENI. The CDR3 has 12 residues. CDR3 sequence (DNA): TGTGCCAGCTCACCTATGGCAGAGACCCAGTACTTC. Its translation: CASSPMAETQYF. The full variable domain, rest sourced from reference TRBV18 and TRBJ2-5, is NAGVMQNPRHLVRRRGQEARLRCSPMKGHSHVYWYRQLPEEGLKFMVYLQKENIIDESGMPKERFSAEFPKEGPSILRIQQVVRGDSAAYFCASSPMAETQYFGPGTRLLVL.

This clone was detected only a few times. This rearrangement joins TRBV7-2 to TRBJ1-5; 9 bases align to TRBD1. CDR1 and CDR2 (germline): SGHTA, FQGNSA. The CDR3 totals 14 residues. The V gene end was trimmed by 1 base and the J gene end by 5 bases; junction bases not matched to a gene: 0. CDR3 residues: CASSLGTGDQPQHF. CDR3 nucleotides: TGTGCCAGCAGCTTAGGGACAGGGGATCAGCCCCAGCATTTT.

The chain joins TRBV28 to TRBJ1-2, with a weak D call TRBD1 (5 bases). This CDR3 has 12 amino acids. The germline V gene encodes CDR1 MDHEN and CDR2 SYDVKM. The V end lost 5 bases, the J end lost 3 bases, and 7 bases lay between the germline ends. The DNA of the CDR3 is TGTGCCAGCAGTATGACAGACTATGGCTACACCTTC. Translation: CASSMTDYGYTF.

The rearrangement links TRBV9 to TRBJ2-3; TRBD2 aligns across 10 bases. Trimming cost V 0 bases and J 1 base; bases outside gene matches: 5. Germline V gene data show CDR1 as SGDLS and CDR2 as YYNGEE. This CDR3 region has 17 residues. CDR3 loop: CASSVGTSGLGTDTQYF. In DNA, the CDR3 is TGTGCCAGCAGCGTAGGGACTAGCGGCCTTGGCACAGATACGCAGTATTTT.

V gene TRBV2 combines with J gene TRBJ2-3; the D is unclear. Germline lookup yields CDR1 SNHLY and CDR2 FYNNEI. V dropped 6 bases and J dropped 6 bases, with 13 bases sitting between them. This CDR3 spans 13 amino acids. CDR3 in amino acids: CASSPIWADTQYF. CDR3 sequence (DNA): TGTGCCAGCAGCCCAATCTGGGCGGATACGCAGTATTTT. Filled out from reference TRBV2 and TRBJ2-3, the complete variable domain reads EPEVTQTPSHQVTQMGQEVILRCVPISNHLYFYWYRQILGQKVEFLVSFYNNEISEKSEIFDDQFSVERPDGSNFTLKIRSTKLEDSAMYFCASSPIWADTQYFGPGTRLTVL.

This chain uses TRBV18 with TRBJ1-3, with D unresolved. The length of the CDR3 is 16 residues. CDR1 and CDR2 (germline): KGHSH, LQKENI. Trimming took 0 bases from V and 4 from J, leaving 13 bases between them. The DNA for the CDR3 is TGTGCCAGCTCACCACCGGTGGTCGCCCAGGGAAACACCATATATTTT. It encodes CASSPPVVAQGNTIYF.

The genes are TRBV29-1 and TRBJ1-1, with no clear D. The CDR3 contains 13 residues. Germline CDR1 is SQVTM and CDR2 is ANQGSEA. Trimming took 0 bases from V and 7 from J, leaving 12 bases between them. CDR3 in amino acids: CSVEDGQRDEAFF. CDR3 coding DNA: TGCAGCGTTGAAGATGGCCAGAGGGATGAAGCTTTCTTT. The variable domain in full, with the rest retrieved from reference TRBV29-1 and TRBJ1-1, is SAVISQKPSRDICQRGTSLTIQCQVDSQVTMMFWYRQQPGQSLTLIATANQGSEATYESGFVIDKFPISRPNLTFSTLTVSNMSPEDSSIYLCSVEDGQRDEAFFGQGTRLTVV.

The V call is TRBV15, the J call TRBJ2-3; 9 bases agree with TRBD1. The ends lost 1 base at V and 4 bases at J; junction bases unmatched: 6. The V gene's germline CDR1 is LNHNV and CDR2 YYDKDF (reference sequence). This CDR3 spans 16 amino acids. The CDR3 protein is CATSRGPGTGPDTQYF. The CDR3 nucleotides are TGTGCCACCAGCAGAGGCCCCGGGACAGGGCCAGATACGCAGTATTTT.

The chain links TRBV7-9 to TRBJ2-7; TRBD1 matches 9 bases. The CDR3 has 13 residues. Germline V lookup: CDR1 SEHNR, CDR2 FQNEAQ (reference sequence). Trimming took 1 base from V and 6 from J; bases not matched to a gene: 1. This CDR3 reads CASSLGTGAEQYV. The CDR3, as DNA: TGTGCCAGCAGCTTAGGGACAGGGGCCGAGCAGTACGTC.

This clone occurred a few times. This chain uses TRBV3-1 (or the pseudogene TRBV3-2) with TRBJ1-5, with 9 bases matching TRBD1. Germline lookup yields CDR1 LGHDT and CDR2 YNNKEL (reference sequence). The CDR3 has 15 amino acids. With 5 bases clipped from V and 6 bases from J, the junction kept 8 bases outside the gene matches. The CDR3 DNA reads TGTGCCAGCAGCTATGGACAGGGGATAAGTCAGCCCCAGCATTTT. It encodes CASSYGQGISQPQHF.

This clone was counted between two and nine times. The chain recombines TRBV27 with TRBJ2-1; 9 bases map to TRBD2. The CDR3 is made up of 14 amino acids. V lost 6 bases to trimming and J lost 7 bases; unmatched junction nucleotides: 7. Germline loops: CDR1 MNHEY, CDR2 SMNVEV (reference sequence). Here the CDR3 DNA reads TGTGCCAGCAGGCGGGGGGGCTTTGATAATGAGCAGTTCTTC. Protein: CASRRGGFDNEQFF.

The CDR3 sequence is CASSLVGRGRNQPQHF. CDR3 sequence (DNA): TGTGCCAGCAGCTTAGTGGGCAGGGGGCGAAATCAGCCCCAGCATTTT. This chain joins TRBV7-9 and TRBJ1-5; 8 nucleotides match TRBD1. The trim removed 1 base at V and 4 bases at J, leaving 6 bases unmatched. The CDR3 covers 16 residues. Looked up from germline, CDR1 is SEHNR and CDR2 is FQNEAQ (reference sequence).

The rearrangement joins TRBV2 to TRBJ2-2; D ambiguous. The CDR3 contains 13 residues. Germline lookup yields CDR1 SNHLY and CDR2 FYNNEI. V was clipped by 6 bases and J by 4 bases, with 9 bases between them. The CDR3 nucleotides are TGTGCCAGCAGGGCACAGCCCACCGGGGAGCTGTTTTTT. Its translation is CASRAQPTGELFF.

In regard to this clone: Its ends do not fully match the called genes, so a read error is possible. This sequence joins TRBV2 and TRBJ2-1; D is possibly TRBD1 (6 bases). This CDR3 has 14 residues. Germline V gives CDR1 SNHLY, CDR2 FYNNEI. The CDR3 DNA sequence: TGTGCCAGCAGTGAATGGACGGAAAAGGGGGAGCGGTTCTTC. This translates into CASSEWTEKGERFF.

V usage is TRBV7-2 and J usage is TRBJ2-3, with 10 bases fitting TRBD2. The junction had 8 bases not matched to a gene; V was cut back by 2 bases and J by 0 bases. Per the germline V gene, CDR1 is SGHTA and CDR2 is FQGNSA. This CDR3 spans 18 amino acids. As DNA, the CDR3 is TGTGCCAGCAGCTTAAAGCGGGGGGGTTTCCCTAGCACAGATACGCAGTATTTT. This sequence encodes CASSLKRGGFPSTDTQYF.

V usage is TRBV6-5 and J usage is TRBJ1-1, with D possibly TRBD1 on 6 matching bases. Between the trimmed V and J ends, which lost 2 bases and 5 bases, there was a span of 18 bases. Germline CDR1 is MNHEY and CDR2 is SVGAGI. The CDR3 runs 16 residues. The CDR3 loop is CASSYVNGGLRTEAFF. The CDR3 DNA follows: TGTGCCAGCAGTTACGTTAACGGGGGGCTGCGGACTGAAGCTTTCTTT.

The genes are TRBV7-9 and TRBJ2-3, with TRBD2 as a possible D gene (6 bases). Germline-derived CDR1 and CDR2 are SEHNR and FQNEAQ (reference sequence). The V gene lost 3 bases and the J gene lost 2 bases, with 12 bases spanning the gap. This CDR3 region has 15 residues. The CDR3 region is CASSFRDSNTDTQYF. The CDR3 DNA is TGTGCCAGCAGCTTCCGGGACTCCAACACAGATACGCAGTATTTT.